This T cell receptor (beta chain) was recovered during a study of cytomegalovirus exposure and HLA in healthy donors (dated by TCRdb to about 2017). About the investigation overall: According to a later analysis, the 100 to 150 validation repertoires were produced on the same platform as the approximately 600 repertoires of the first cohort. The aim of the study was to test whether cataloging public T cell receptors could identify signatures of past pathogen exposure. A separate validation cohort of approximately 120 different subjects was used in addition to the approximately 700-subject first cohort. High-throughput TCR immunosequencing, statistical association of individual TCRs with disease status, and machine learning were combined to predict cytomegalovirus infection status. Findings and caveats that apply to the study as a whole: Across donors, most TCR sequences were observed very rarely, whereas some public TCRs were present in many individuals. A later analysis lacked HLA typing for the validation cohort, so it scored co-occurrence in that cohort across all 120 or so repertoires. In vitro tests confirmed that a few of the cytomegalovirus-associated TCR beta chains recognize cytomegalovirus antigens. Cytomegalovirus status was reported to be diagnosed by the classifier with high specificity and sensitivity in both the original and validation cohorts. Subsequent analysis determined that TCRs grouped into clusters in the first cohort also showed a tendency toward co-occurrence across the roughly 110 validation repertoires, and approximately 93% of cluster scores exceeded 0. In the study, around 160 TCR beta chains were listed as associated with cytomegalovirus. It was suggested by the authors that the approach could potentially be generalized to other disease states and immunological phenotypes.

Libraries were constructed by the immunoSEQ multiplex PCR assay. The published analysis was carried out like this. A statistical classification framework was developed to diagnose cytomegalovirus status using the catalog of TCR beta chain sequences. TCRdb took this table from immuneACCESS and kept in-frame rearrangements with V and J called. Such tables lack part of the clones; where checked against another copy, unresolved V genes explain under half of the gap, and the rest is unexplained. D and trimming were read from the DNA, whereas the V and J calls and clone size are those reported in that table. The sample data list under 400,000 clones, and about nine tenths of these were observed just once. Around 0.8% of the sample is taken by the ten largest. V is pruned by 4 bases and J by 5 bases, leaving 5 bases of the junction without a gene match. The CDR3, cysteine through phenylalanine, is 15 amino acids long. Only the CDR3 part of the read is kept: 45 bases, read in frame from the first base. Looking up the germline V gene (reference sequence) yields CDR1 MNHNY and CDR2 SVGAGI.

Only one count was recorded for this clone. It has no known antigen specificity. Qualities for individual bases were not recorded, and no much larger clone is one base off. The donors belonged to the validation cohort of 90 to 150 subjects, which was separate from the approximately 700-subject first cohort. The sequencing sample was made of PBMCs. The receptor was derived from a woman aged 18-29 years in good health and CMV-seronegative. Recombination joined TRBV6-6 with TRBJ2-2; TRBD1 matches 9 bases in the middle. CDR3 loop: CASSWDRVGTGELFF. The nucleotide sequence reads as follows: TGTGCCAGCAGTTGGGACAGGGTCGGAACCGGGGAGCTGTTTTTT.